This T cell receptor beta chain originates from a study of early T cells in non-severe SARS-CoV-2 infection. Across the whole study: Sequencing input comprised bulk RNA from unsorted whole blood; chain pairing was not available. Study outcomes and limitations: VDJdb-based matching was biased toward anti-spike CD8 responses and missed private and CD4 specificities.

This clonotype was observed many times. Its target is not known. The library protocol tagged individual cDNA molecules with unique molecular identifiers. Each CDR3 protein is one row after TCRdb ran MiXCR on the 5' RACE reads. The sample has 30,000 to 40,000 distinct CDR3 sequences; approximately 5% are singletons. The CDR3 loop spans 12 amino acids. The V and J ends lost 8 bases and 5 bases respectively, with 10 bases between them. CDR1 is MNHEY, CDR2 SMNVEV, per germline (reference sequence). The V and J genes are TRBV27 and TRBJ2-1; D remains ambiguous. The source of this sequence is an adult who was a healthcare worker with PCR-confirmed SARS-CoV-2 infection or an uninfected control (not recorded which). Sequenced sample: whole blood. The CDR3 protein is CASGFQHNEQFF. In DNA, the CDR3 is TGTGCCAGCGGATTCCAACACAATGAGCAGTTCTTC.